This TCR beta chain was sequenced for a study of blood T cell repertoires in COVID-19. This clone was detected only once. Methods used by the authors: From reference gene primer amplification, estimates of nucleated cell counts were derived. Only in-frame clones appear in the TCRdb table, and some are missing; sequencing was by immunoSEQ multiplex PCR. The V and J calls and clone size come from that table; D and trimming were worked out from the DNA. The sample lists about 220,000 clones, approximately 85% seen once, with approximately 5.2% in the top ten. Germline assignment: CDR1 GTSNPN and CDR2 SVGIG (reference sequence). The CDR3 totals 14 residues. J was trimmed by 6 bases and V by 0 bases; bases with no gene match: 5.

The chain carries TRBV30 and TRBJ1-1; 9 nucleotides match TRBD1. This clonotype originated in a woman in her seventies with COVID-19, enrolled during active disease. Sequencing was done on a sample of peripheral blood. As DNA, the CDR3 is TGTGCCTGGAGTGTGGGGACAGGGTTTTCTGAAGCTTTCTTT. Protein product: CAWSVGTGFSEAFF.